The rows below give T cell receptor beta chains drawn from one sample of a study of T-cell reconstitution after alpha-beta-depleted transplantation in children. TCRdb reprocessed the PCR reads via MiXCR and lists one record per CDR3 protein. This sample has 60,000 to 70,000 distinct CDR3 sequences; 4.9% occur once, and the top ten carry approximately 20%. The sample in question was PBMCs, mostly from graft donor cells, obtained 180 days after TCRalphabeta/CD19-depleted stem cell transplant. The receptors were gathered from a boy in the first two years of life who had a stem cell transplant for acute myeloid leukemia, so the T cells may come from the graft donor. Each CDR3 is given with its conserved first and last residue. The D gene is left open where the match is weak. Clone size reads once, few, many, or a class if the clone is expanded.

d_gene: TRBD1
v_gene: TRBV27
abundance: many
j_gene: TRBJ2-7
CDR3aa: CASSFDRANYEQYF
CDR3nt: TGTGCCAGCAGTTTTGACAGGGCTAACTACGAGCAGTACTTC

d_gene: TRBD2
v_gene: TRBV5-1
abundance: many
j_gene: TRBJ2-2
CDR3aa: CASSPSGGKTGELFF
CDR3nt: TGCGCCAGCAGCCCTAGCGGGGGGAAAACCGGGGAGCTGTTTTTT

d_gene: NA
v_gene: TRBV12-3/TRBV12-4
abundance: many
j_gene: TRBJ2-1
CDR3aa: CASSLSPPTSFNEQFF
CDR3nt: TGTGCCAGCAGTTTATCGCCCCCGACTAGTTTCAATGAGCAGTTCTTC

d_gene: NA
v_gene: TRBV5-5
abundance: many
j_gene: TRBJ2-1
CDR3aa: CASSLVGLGANEQFF
CDR3nt: TGTGCCAGCAGCTTGGTAGGGTTAGGGGCAAATGAGCAGTTCTTC

d_gene: TRBD2
v_gene: TRBV20-1
abundance: many
j_gene: TRBJ2-1
CDR3aa: CSARDSSGEFPYNEQFF
CDR3nt: TGCAGTGCTAGGGATTCTAGCGGGGAGTTTCCATACAATGAGCAGTTCTTC

d_gene: NA
v_gene: TRBV20-1
abundance: many
j_gene: TRBJ2-3
CDR3aa: CSAPRGGQRYTDTQYF
CDR3nt: TGCAGTGCCCCCCGCGGGGGACAACGATACACAGATACGCAGTATTTT

d_gene: NA
v_gene: TRBV12-3/TRBV12-4
abundance: many
j_gene: TRBJ2-5
CDR3aa: CASSPWGSGETQYF
CDR3nt: TGTGCCAGCTCGCCCTGGGGGTCGGGAGAGACCCAGTACTTC

d_gene: NA
v_gene: TRBV19
abundance: many
j_gene: TRBJ1-6
CDR3aa: CASSMRGKDNSPLHF
CDR3nt: TGTGCCAGTAGTATGAGGGGCAAAGATAATTCACCCCTCCACTTT

d_gene: TRBD2
v_gene: TRBV9
abundance: many
j_gene: TRBJ2-5
CDR3aa: CASSGTGGPGETQYF
CDR3nt: TGTGCCAGCAGCGGAACGGGGGGGCCCGGGGAGACCCAGTACTTC

d_gene: NA
v_gene: TRBV20-1
abundance: many
j_gene: TRBJ2-1
CDR3aa: CSARAGGKNEQFF
CDR3nt: TGCAGTGCTAGAGCGGGGGGCAAAAATGAGCAGTTCTTC

d_gene: TRBD2
v_gene: TRBV28
abundance: many
j_gene: TRBJ2-5
CDR3aa: CASKGERGGRETQYF
CDR3nt: TGTGCCAGCAAGGGGGAGCGGGGGGGCCGTGAGACCCAGTACTTC

d_gene: NA
v_gene: TRBV7-2
abundance: many
j_gene: TRBJ2-7
CDR3aa: CASSQSREQYF
CDR3nt: TGTGCCAGCAGCCAAAGCCGGGAGCAGTACTTC

d_gene: TRBD1
v_gene: TRBV3-1
abundance: many
j_gene: TRBJ2-5
CDR3aa: CASSQGWTGGTKTQYF
CDR3nt: TGTGCCAGCAGCCAAGGCTGGACAGGGGGCACGAAGACCCAGTACTTC

d_gene: TRBD2
v_gene: TRBV29-1
abundance: many
j_gene: TRBJ2-3
CDR3aa: CSVGPGLATDTQYF
CDR3nt: TGCAGCGTGGGACCGGGACTAGCGACAGATACGCAGTATTTT

d_gene: NA
v_gene: TRBV3-1
abundance: many
j_gene: TRBJ1-3
CDR3aa: CASSQVGGSGGNTIYF
CDR3nt: TGTGCCAGCAGCCAAGTCGGGGGCTCGGGGGGAAACACCATATATTTT

d_gene: NA
v_gene: TRBV18
abundance: many
j_gene: TRBJ2-7
CDR3aa: CASSPSRLIYEQYF
CDR3nt: TGTGCCAGCTCACCTTCGAGACTCATTTACGAGCAGTACTTC

d_gene: NA
v_gene: TRBV3-1
abundance: many
j_gene: TRBJ2-3
CDR3aa: CASSPRGAGTDTQYF
CDR3nt: TGTGCCAGCAGCCCCAGGGGGGCGGGTACAGATACGCAGTATTTT

d_gene: NA
v_gene: TRBV12-3/TRBV12-4
abundance: many
j_gene: TRBJ2-7
CDR3aa: CASTSGARVGYEQYF
CDR3nt: TGTGCCAGCACCTCAGGGGCGAGGGTGGGATACGAGCAGTACTTC

d_gene: NA
v_gene: TRBV11-3
abundance: many
j_gene: TRBJ2-1
CDR3aa: CASSPYSGQGRIF
CDR3nt: TGTGCCAGCAGCCCTTATAGTGGGCAGGGTCGGATCTTC

d_gene: NA
v_gene: TRBV7-2
abundance: many
j_gene: TRBJ2-4
CDR3aa: CASRLPPDIQYF
CDR3nt: TGTGCCAGCAGACTTCCCCCGGACATTCAGTACTTC

d_gene: TRBD2
v_gene: TRBV6-1
abundance: many
j_gene: TRBJ2-1
CDR3aa: CASRGTSGRSYNEQFF
CDR3nt: TGTGCCAGTAGAGGGACTAGCGGCCGCTCCTACAATGAGCAGTTCTTC

d_gene: NA
v_gene: TRBV6-5
abundance: many
j_gene: TRBJ2-5
CDR3aa: CASRRDTGKETQYF
CDR3nt: TGTGCCAGCAGGCGCGACACAGGGAAGGAGACCCAGTACTTC

d_gene: TRBD2
v_gene: TRBV4-2
abundance: many
j_gene: TRBJ2-3
CDR3aa: CASSQDRYGGAIADTQYF
CDR3nt: TGTGCCAGCAGCCAAGATCGTTACGGGGGGGCCATCGCAGATACGCAGTATTTT

d_gene: NA
v_gene: TRBV12-3/TRBV12-4
abundance: many
j_gene: TRBJ2-1
CDR3aa: CASSRQVDEQFF
CDR3nt: TGTGCCAGCAGCCGACAGGTGGATGAGCAGTTCTTC

d_gene: NA
v_gene: TRBV18
abundance: many
j_gene: TRBJ2-1
CDR3aa: CASSPRVDSSYNEQFF
CDR3nt: TGTGCCAGCTCACCACGGGTAGACAGCTCCTACAATGAGCAGTTCTTC

d_gene: NA
v_gene: TRBV30
abundance: many
j_gene: TRBJ2-7
CDR3aa: CAWSPTPELFLYF
CDR3nt: TGTGCCTGGAGTCCTACCCCTGAACTCTTCCTGTACTTC

d_gene: NA
v_gene: TRBV20-1
abundance: many
j_gene: TRBJ2-3
CDR3aa: CSAARDGTDTQYF
CDR3nt: TGCAGTGCAGCCCGGGACGGCACAGATACGCAGTATTTT

d_gene: TRBD1
v_gene: TRBV12-3/TRBV12-4
abundance: many
j_gene: TRBJ2-5
CDR3aa: CASSNRGSRETQYF
CDR3nt: TGTGCCAGCTCAAACAGGGGGTCGCGAGAGACCCAGTACTTC

d_gene: NA
v_gene: TRBV5-6
abundance: many
j_gene: TRBJ1-4
CDR3aa: CASSLMGGGEKLFF
CDR3nt: TGTGCCAGCAGCTTGATGGGCGGTGGGGAAAAACTGTTTTTT

d_gene: NA
v_gene: TRBV6-5
abundance: many
j_gene: TRBJ2-1
CDR3aa: CASSPGLTYNEQFF
CDR3nt: TGTGCCAGCTCTCCGGGACTGACCTACAATGAGCAGTTCTTC

d_gene: NA
v_gene: TRBV20-1
abundance: few
j_gene: TRBJ2-1
CDR3aa: CSARLTPQTNEQFF
CDR3nt: TGCAGTGCTAGACTGACACCCCAGACCAATGAGCAGTTCTTC

d_gene: NA
v_gene: TRBV10-3
abundance: many
j_gene: TRBJ1-1
CDR3aa: CAISPGYEAFF
CDR3nt: TGTGCCATCAGCCCAGGGTATGAAGCTTTCTTT

d_gene: NA
v_gene: TRBV7-2
abundance: many
j_gene: TRBJ2-7
CDR3aa: CASSLAGRTLYEQYF
CDR3nt: TGTGCCAGCAGCTTAGCGGGACGGACCCTCTACGAGCAGTACTTC

d_gene: NA
v_gene: TRBV27
abundance: many
j_gene: TRBJ2-7
CDR3aa: CASRGPGTYEQYF
CDR3nt: TGTGCCAGCAGGGGACCGGGGACTTACGAGCAGTACTTC

d_gene: NA
v_gene: TRBV6-1
abundance: many
j_gene: TRBJ1-2
CDR3aa: CASSEAGGYTF
CDR3nt: TGTGCCAGCAGTGAAGCGGGTGGCTACACCTTC

d_gene: NA
v_gene: TRBV10-3
abundance: many
j_gene: TRBJ1-4
CDR3aa: CAICKATTNEKLFF
CDR3nt: TGTGCCATCTGTAAGGCGACTACTAATGAAAAACTGTTTTTT

d_gene: NA
v_gene: TRBV6-5
abundance: many
j_gene: TRBJ2-3
CDR3aa: CASSRLGGGAGYF
CDR3nt: TGTGCCAGCAGTCGTTTAGGGGGGGGGGCCGGGTATTTT

d_gene: NA
v_gene: TRBV12-3/TRBV12-4
abundance: many
j_gene: TRBJ1-2
CDR3aa: CASSLSPGHFGYGYTF
CDR3nt: TGTGCCAGCAGTTTATCTCCAGGCCATTTCGGCTATGGCTACACCTTC

d_gene: NA
v_gene: TRBV18
abundance: many
j_gene: TRBJ1-1
CDR3aa: CASSLNSGNTEAFF
CDR3nt: TGTGCCAGCTCACTCAACTCTGGGAACACTGAAGCTTTCTTT

d_gene: NA
v_gene: TRBV6-5
abundance: many
j_gene: TRBJ1-5
CDR3aa: CASSHRDGKASNQPQHF
CDR3nt: TGTGCCAGCAGTCACCGGGACGGAAAAGCTAGCAATCAGCCCCAGCATTTT

d_gene: TRBD2
v_gene: TRBV7-2
abundance: many
j_gene: TRBJ2-5
CDR3aa: CASSTGLAGGRETQYF
CDR3nt: TGTGCCAGCAGCACCGGACTAGCGGGGGGCCGGGAGACCCAGTACTTC

d_gene: NA
v_gene: TRBV1
abundance: many
j_gene: TRBJ2-5
CDR3aa: CTSSQGRLAVRETQYF
CDR3nt: TGCACCAGCAGCCAAGGACGGCTAGCGGTGAGGGAGACCCAGTACTTC

d_gene: TRBD1
v_gene: TRBV4-3
abundance: many
j_gene: TRBJ2-7
CDR3aa: CASSQGVGTGNEQYF
CDR3nt: TGCGCCAGCAGCCAAGGCGTCGGGACAGGGAACGAGCAGTACTTC